The 15 T cell receptor beta chains reported below all come from one sample, sequenced in a study of CD8 T cells in Susac syndrome. An amount of RNA that ranged from roughly 0.5 to 1 ug was reverse transcribed with random hexamers. MiXCR was run by TCRdb on the immunoSEQ multiplex PCR reads, yielding one entry per CDR3 protein. The table has about 120,000 distinct CDR3 sequences, around 90% seen once. The specimen sequenced was CD4+ T cells from PBMCs. All receptors come from a human donor in good health.

The V call is TRBV13, the J call TRBJ1-4, with 8 positions matching TRBD1. Per germline, CDR1 PRHDT and CDR2 FYEKMQ (reference sequence). Germline trimming cut 5 bases from V and 6 bases from J; bases unmatched to any gene: 8. The CDR3 extends over 15 amino acids. The CDR3 sequence: CASSHRDRLDEKLFF. In DNA, the CDR3 is TGTGCCAGCAGCCACCGGGACAGGTTGGATGAAAAACTGTTTTTT.

The rearrangement uses TRBV7-9 and TRBJ2-1; the D call may be TRBD1 or TRBD2 (6 bases each). The CDR3 contains 14 residues. Germline V gene lookup returns CDR1 SEHNR and CDR2 FQNEAQ (reference sequence). Trimming removed 2 bases from V and 12 bases from J, with 17 bases in between. The CDR3 here is CASSLSSLGGGQFF. Written as DNA, the CDR3 is TGTGCCAGCAGCTTATCCTCCTTGGGGGGCGGGCAGTTCTTC.

The rearrangement uses TRBV19 and TRBJ1-1; D remains unclear. This CDR3 region has 12 residues. Germline CDR1 and CDR2: LNHDA and SQIVND (reference sequence). In DNA, the CDR3 is TGTGCGGCCAAAGACTTGAACACTGAAGCTTTCTTT. This encodes CAAKDLNTEAFF.

The rearrangement links TRBV10-3 to TRBJ2-1; the match to TRBD2 covers 7 bases. The CDR3 is 17 residues long. CDR1 and CDR2 from the germline V gene are ENHRY and SYGVKD. V lost 0 bases to trimming and J lost 7 bases; unmatched junction nucleotides: 12. The CDR3 DNA is TGTGCCATCAGTGAGTCTCCCGTGGCGGGGGAGAGGAATGAGCAGTTCTTC. Amino acids: CAISESPVAGERNEQFF.

The DNA of the CDR3 is TGTGCCATCTGGTCAGGTAGTACGTTGATGCAGACCCAGTACTTC. This sequence encodes CAIWSGSTLMQTQYF. The chain employs TRBV10-3 and TRBJ2-5; D not certain. This CDR3 region has 15 residues. Germline-derived CDR1 and CDR2 are ENHRY and SYGVKD. Trimming left V 8 bases short and J 6 bases short, with 22 bases between.

The rearrangement uses TRBV7-2 and TRBJ2-3; no clear D gene. V was shortened by 5 bases and J by 1 base, with 7 bases between the two germline ends. The CDR3 consists of 13 residues. In germline, CDR1 is SGHTA, CDR2 FQGNSA. The DNA of the CDR3 is TGTGCCAGCAGCCTTAGCCGCACAGATACGCAGTATTTT. This sequence encodes CASSLSRTDTQYF.

The rearrangement uses TRBV5-5 and TRBJ2-3; 7 bases align to TRBD2. This CDR3 has 15 residues. Germline V gene lookup returns CDR1 SGHKS and CDR2 YYEKEE (reference sequence). Trimming took 1 base from V and 2 from J; bases not matched to a gene: 4. The CDR3, as DNA: TGTGCCAGCAGCTTGTGGCGGGGGTCCACAGATACGCAGTATTTT. This gives the protein CASSLWRGSTDTQYF.

The chain recombines TRBV6-2 or TRBV6-3 with TRBJ2-7, with D possibly being TRBD1 or TRBD2 (5 bases each). CDR3 length equals 15 residues. The germline V gene has CDR1 MNHEY and CDR2 SVGEGT. Deletions cut 7 bases from V and 2 bases from J, with 18 bases between. In DNA, the CDR3 is TGTGCCAGCATCAATCCGGGGCTAATCCCCTACGAGCAGTACTTC. This gives the protein CASINPGLIPYEQYF.

The chain employs TRBV10-3 and TRBJ2-3; 7 bases are shared with TRBD1. V shed 6 bases, J shed 3 bases, and the junction held 6 bases outside the gene matches. Germline assignment: CDR1 ENHRY and CDR2 SYGVKD. CDR3 size: 14 residues. The CDR3 DNA reads TGTGCCATCAGGGCTGGGACAGCGACAGATACGCAGTATTTT. This translates into CAIRAGTATDTQYF.

The CDR3 protein is CSVFGQDQLEYGYTF. Here the CDR3 DNA reads TGCAGCGTTTTTGGACAGGACCAATTGGAGTATGGCTACACCTTC. The J gene is TRBJ1-2, the V gene TRBV29-1; 7 nucleotides agree with TRBD1. J was trimmed by 5 bases and V by 5 bases; bases with no gene match: 14. Germline assignment: CDR1 SQVTM and CDR2 ANQGSEA. This CDR3 region has 15 residues.

The chain employs TRBV20-1 and TRBJ1-6; D gene uncertain. Trimming pared 0 bases from V and 0 bases from J, leaving 12 bases between. The germline CDR1 and CDR2 sequences are DFQATT and SNEGSKA (reference sequence). This CDR3 contains 17 residues. The CDR3 spells CSARDQGSSSYNSPLHF. The CDR3 DNA reads TGCAGTGCTAGAGATCAAGGCAGTAGCTCCTATAATTCACCCCTCCACTTT.

This clonotype was counted a single time. This rearrangement joins TRBV9 to TRBJ2-4; D possibly corresponds to TRBD2 (5 bases). V lost 0 bases, J lost 12 bases, and 13 bases lay in between. The length of the CDR3 is 13 residues. CDR1 SGDLS and CDR2 YYNGEE come from the germline V gene. CDR3 loop: CASSVAVGENQYF. CDR3 in DNA: TGTGCCAGCAGCGTAGCAGTTGGGGAGAATCAGTACTTC.

The chain uses TRBV5-1 and TRBJ2-1; a possible D gene is TRBD2 (7 bases). The CDR3 length is 12 residues. V was shortened by 4 bases and J by 11 bases, with 13 bases between the two germline ends. Germline V gives CDR1 SGHRS, CDR2 YFSETQ. The CDR3 sequence: CASSLEGGQQFF. In DNA form, the CDR3 reads TGCGCCAGCAGCCTCGAGGGGGGGCAGCAGTTCTTC.

This chain connects TRBV20-1 to TRBJ2-1, with 11 bases matching TRBD2. From germline, CDR1 is DFQATT and CDR2 SNEGSKA (reference sequence). This CDR3 comprises 14 residues. V lost 7 bases to trimming and J lost 5 bases; unmatched junction nucleotides: 7. CDR3 in amino acids: CSVRTSGGNNEQFF. The CDR3 bases are TGCAGTGTGCGTACTAGCGGGGGTAACAATGAGCAGTTCTTC.

The genes are TRBV29-1 and TRBJ2-1, with 9 bases aligning to TRBD2. J gave up 2 bases and V 4 bases, and 0 bases lay outside the gene matches. This CDR3 is built from 13 residues. Germline loops: CDR1 SQVTM, CDR2 ANQGSEA. CDR3 DNA sequence: TGCAGCGTTGGCGGGAGGGCCTACAATGAGCAGTTCTTC. This codes for CSVGGRAYNEQFF.